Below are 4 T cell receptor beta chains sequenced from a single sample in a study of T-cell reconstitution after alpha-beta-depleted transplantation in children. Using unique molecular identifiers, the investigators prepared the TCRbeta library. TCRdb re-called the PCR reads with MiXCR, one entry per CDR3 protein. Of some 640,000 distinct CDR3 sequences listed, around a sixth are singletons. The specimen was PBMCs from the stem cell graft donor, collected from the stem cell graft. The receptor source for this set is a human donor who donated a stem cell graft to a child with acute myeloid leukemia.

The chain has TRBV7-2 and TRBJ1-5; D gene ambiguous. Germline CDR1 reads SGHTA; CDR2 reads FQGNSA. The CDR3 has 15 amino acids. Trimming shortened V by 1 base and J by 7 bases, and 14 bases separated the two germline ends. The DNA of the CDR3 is TGTGCCAGCAGCTTAGTAACCGGGGATGGCCAGCCCCAGCATTTT. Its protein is CASSLVTGDGQPQHF. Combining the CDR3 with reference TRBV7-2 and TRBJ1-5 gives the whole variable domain GAGVSQSPSNKVTEKGKDVELRCDPISGHTALYWYRQSLGQGLEFLIYFQGNSAPDKSGLPSDRFSAERTGGSVSTLTIQRTQQEDSAVYLCASSLVTGDGQPQHFGDGTRLSIL.

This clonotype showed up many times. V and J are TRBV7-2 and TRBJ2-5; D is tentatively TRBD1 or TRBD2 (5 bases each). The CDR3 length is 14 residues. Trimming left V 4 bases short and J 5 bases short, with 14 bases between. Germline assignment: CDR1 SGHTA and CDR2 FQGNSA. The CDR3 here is CASSYGQAVETQYF. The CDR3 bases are TGTGCCAGCAGCTATGGACAAGCGGTTGAGACCCAGTACTTC.

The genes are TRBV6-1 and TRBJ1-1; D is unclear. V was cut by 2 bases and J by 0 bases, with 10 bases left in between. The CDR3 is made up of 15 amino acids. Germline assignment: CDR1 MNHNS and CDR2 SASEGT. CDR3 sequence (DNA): TGTGCCAGCAGTGAACAACAGAAGGTGAACACTGAAGCTTTCTTT. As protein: CASSEQQKVNTEAFF.

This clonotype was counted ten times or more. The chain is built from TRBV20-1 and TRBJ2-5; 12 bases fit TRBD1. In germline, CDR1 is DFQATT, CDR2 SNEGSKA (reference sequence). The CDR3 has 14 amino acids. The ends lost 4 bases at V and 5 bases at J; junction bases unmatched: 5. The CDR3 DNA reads TGCAGTGCTATCTGGGACAGGGGGCGGGAGACCCAGTACTTC. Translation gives CSAIWDRGRETQYF.